This T cell receptor beta chain was captured by sequencing in a study of Ad26.COV2.S vaccination and SARS-CoV-2 variants. Study in general: Ad26.COV2.S was injected intramuscularly once or twice, 56 days apart. Study outcomes and limitations: Placebo recipients showed lower spike-specific TCR breadth than vaccinees.

Here immunoSEQ multiplex PCR was the method, and the copy in TCRdb shows in-frame clones only, minus some. The table includes a few hundred thousand clones, less than 95% detected once. Treatment reported: some 20 received Ad26.COV2.S at low or high dose, single or two shots; 5 received placebo; per-sample allocation not given. Day 63 after the first vaccine or placebo injection was the time point for sampling. Concerning this clone itself: Its specificity is not known.

This TCR derives from a person aged 18 to 65 who received the Ad26.COV2.S COVID-19 vaccine or a placebo. This material consisted of peripheral blood, taken in a trial of Ad26.COV2.S vaccine versus placebo.

The CDR3 reads CASHRVPSDGYTF. CDR3 sequence (DNA): TGTGCCAGCCACAGGGTGCCTTCAGATGGCTACACCTTC. V is TRBV11-2 and J is TRBJ1-2; the D gene is possibly TRBD1 (6 bases). Trimming took 8 bases from V and 6 from J, leaving 16 bases between them. Germline CDR1 and CDR2: SGHAT and FQNNGV. This CDR3 region has 13 residues.